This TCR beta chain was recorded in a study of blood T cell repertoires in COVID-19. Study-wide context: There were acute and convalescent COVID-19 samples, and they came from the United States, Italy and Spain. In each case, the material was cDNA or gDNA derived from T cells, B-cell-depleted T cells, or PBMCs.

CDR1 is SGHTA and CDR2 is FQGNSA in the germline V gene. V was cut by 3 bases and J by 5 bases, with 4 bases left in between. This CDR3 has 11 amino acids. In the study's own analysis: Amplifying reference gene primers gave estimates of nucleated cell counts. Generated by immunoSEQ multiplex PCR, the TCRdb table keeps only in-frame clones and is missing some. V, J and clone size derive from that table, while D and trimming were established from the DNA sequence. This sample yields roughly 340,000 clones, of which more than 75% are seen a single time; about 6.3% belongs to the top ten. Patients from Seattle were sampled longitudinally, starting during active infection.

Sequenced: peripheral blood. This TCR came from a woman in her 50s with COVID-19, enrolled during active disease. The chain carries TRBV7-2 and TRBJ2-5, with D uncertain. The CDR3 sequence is CASSFRETQYF. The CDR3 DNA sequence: TGTGCCAGCAGCTTCCGGGAGACCCAGTACTTC. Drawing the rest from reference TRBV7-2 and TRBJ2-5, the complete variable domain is GAGVSQSPSNKVTEKGKDVELRCDPISGHTALYWYRQSLGQGLEFLIYFQGNSAPDKSGLPSDRFSAERTGGSVSTLTIQRTQQEDSAVYLCASSFRETQYFGPGTRLLVL.